This T cell receptor (beta chain) was identified in a study of T cell responses to AZD1222 COVID-19 vaccine. The CDR3 contains 15 residues. V was shortened by 1 base and J by 0 bases, with 8 bases between the two germline ends. Germline V gene data show CDR1 as SGHVS and CDR2 as FNYEAQ. To note about this clone: What it binds is not known.

Some clones are missing from TCRdb's copy, which holds only in-frame ones; the method was immunoSEQ multiplex PCR. The top ten clones hold around 6.6% of a sample with fewer than 110,000 clones, 85% to 95% of them seen once. Study-wide findings and caveats: Of the AZD1222 recipients, only five to seven were seropositive at baseline. A mostly white British donor set with more females was recruited, and clonal diversity was possibly underestimated. Repertoires were obtained solely post-peak T cell response. A reported finding is that nearly half of spike-specific TCRs target unmutated variant regions.

V is TRBV7-6 and J is TRBJ2-3, with D perhaps TRBD1 or TRBD2 (5 bases each). This TCR derives from an adult who received the AZD1222 COVID-19 vaccine. This specimen consisted of peripheral blood, obtained 28 days after the second AZD1222 dose. CDR3 protein: CASSLGGDSTDTQYF. CDR3 coding DNA: TGTGCCAGCAGCTTAGGAGGGGACAGCACAGATACGCAGTATTTT. Full variable domain (missing parts from reference TRBV7-6 and TRBJ2-3): GAGVSQSPRYKVTKRGQDVALRCDPISGHVSLYWYRQALGQGPEFLTYFNYEAQQDKSGLPNDRFSAERPEGSISTLTIQRTEQRDSAMYRCASSLGGDSTDTQYFGPGTRLTVL.